The next 7 T cell receptor beta chains were all read from a single sample in a study of CD8+ T cells in alopecia areata. Extraction and reverse transcription of RNA yielded cDNA as the sequencing template. Generated by immunoSEQ multiplex PCR, the TCRdb table keeps only in-frame clones and is missing some. This table holds approximately 98,000 clones, almost 60% found once. Sequenced: CD8+ T cells sorted from blood. These receptor sequences come from a human donor in good health.

The chain has TRBV5-1 and TRBJ2-3; D is perhaps TRBD1 or TRBD2 (5 bases each). Germline V gene lookup returns CDR1 SGHRS and CDR2 YFSETQ. The CDR3 is 14 amino acids. Trimming pared 6 bases from V and 3 bases from J, leaving 14 bases between. CDR3 bases: TGCGCCAGCAACCCCGGGGACCTAACAGATACGCAGTATTTT. Translating gives CASNPGDLTDTQYF.

The chain employs TRBV30 and TRBJ2-7; possibly TRBD1 for D (5 bases). Trimming stripped 3 bases from V and 4 bases from J, with 16 bases between. CDR3 length equals 14 residues. The germline CDR1 and CDR2 sequences are GTSNPN and SVGIG (reference sequence). The CDR3 loop is CAWRARGYPYEQYF. CDR3 in DNA: TGTGCCTGGAGAGCTAGGGGATACCCTTACGAGCAGTACTTC.

The V call is TRBV7-9, the J call TRBJ2-3; no definite D call. The CDR3 has 15 residues. Trimming pared 6 bases from V and 2 bases from J, leaving 15 bases between. Germline lookup yields CDR1 SEHNR and CDR2 FQNEAQ (reference sequence). The CDR3, as DNA: TGTGCCAGCAGTCGAGGACCCGTACCCACAGATACGCAGTATTTT. Residues: CASSRGPVPTDTQYF.

The chain couples TRBV7-8 to TRBJ1-2; 9 nucleotides match TRBD1. The CDR3 contains 15 residues. Unmatched junction bases numbered 7, after V lost 2 bases and J lost 6 bases. The germline V gene has CDR1 SGHVS and CDR2 FQNEAQ. The CDR3 DNA reads as TGTGCCAGCAGCTTAAAGAGGACAGGGGCAGATGGCTACACCTTC. It yields the protein CASSLKRTGADGYTF.

This clone was seen repeatedly, ten times or more. CDR3 amino acids: CASSGQESSYEQYF. CDR3 DNA: TGTGCCAGTTCCGGACAGGAGAGCTCCTACGAGCAGTACTTC. The chain is built from TRBV27 and TRBJ2-7; 7 bases line up with TRBD1. V lost 9 bases to trimming and J lost 0 bases; unmatched junction nucleotides: 8. CDR3 length: 14 amino acids. CDR1 is MNHEY, CDR2 SMNVEV, per germline (reference sequence).

V and J are TRBV9 and TRBJ2-3; TRBD1 matches 7 bases. The CDR3 sequence is 15 residues long. Germline CDR1 SGDLS, CDR2 YYNGEE. Trimming took 3 bases from V and 1 from J; bases not matched to a gene: 5. The CDR3 DNA reads as TGTGCCAGCAGCGGATCCGGGACAGGCACAGATACGCAGTATTTT. Amino acids: CASSGSGTGTDTQYF.

V usage is TRBV13 and J usage is TRBJ2-1; TRBD2 aligns across 7 bases. Trimming at V came to 5 bases and at J to 7 bases, leaving 8 bases not matched to a gene. The CDR3 consists of 14 residues. Germline CDR1 PRHDT, CDR2 FYEKMQ (reference sequence). The DNA of the CDR3 is TGTGCCAGCAGCCCCCGGAGCGGGGAAAATGAGCAGTTCTTC. This codes for CASSPRSGENEQFF.